This T cell receptor beta chain comes out of a study of blood T cell repertoires in COVID-19. Study in general: Material from acute and convalescent COVID-19 was sourced from the United States, Italy and Spain. PBMCs, B-cell-depleted T cells, or T cells were the source of the cDNA or gDNA that made up the material.

The assay was immunoSEQ multiplex PCR, and TCRdb's table has in-frame clones only and misses some. The table lists 200,000 to 250,000 clones, around 87% of them singletons. This clone was observed a few times. In terms of age and location, participants ranged from about 18 to 95 years and lived in about 25 US areas. The ends lost 5 bases at V and 3 bases at J; junction bases unmatched: 8. Germline V gene sequence: CDR1 SGHVS, CDR2 FQNEAQ. The CDR3 has 16 residues. The rearrangement links TRBV7-8 to TRBJ1-5, with 9 bases lining up with TRBD1. The sequence was obtained from a woman in her 50s who had recovered from COVID-19. Sequenced sample: PBMCs or T cells enriched from blood (not recorded which). The CDR3 nucleotides are TGTGCCAGCAGCGAAGCCGGGACAGGGTTCAATCAGCCCCAGCATTTT. Its protein is CASSEAGTGFNQPQHF.